This entry describes one TCR beta chain. Antigen specificity is unknown. This CDR3 region has 13 residues. V was pared by 3 bases and J by 8 bases, with 7 bases of the junction left unmatched. Germline V gives CDR1 SGDLS, CDR2 YYNGEE. These data come from a study of PD-1 blockade in classical Hodgkin lymphoma. The sample's time point: cycle 4 day 1 (C4D1), after less than 7 weeks of nivolumab. Autologous stem cell transplantation was followed by relapse in every patient, and brentuximab vedotin exposure varied. Isolation of CD4+ T cells from thawed PBMCs was performed by magnetic negative selection. Complete response, partial response or progressive disease was each patient's best response. This table comes from immunoSEQ multiplex PCR, and its TCRdb copy is limited to in-frame clones, with some not included. The sample has more than 20,000 clones; 72% are singletons. Study-level results: Newly diagnosed patients were reported to start with lower TCR diversity than healthy donors. Diversity similar to that of newly diagnosed patients was seen at baseline in complete responders. CD4+ TCR diversity, unlike CD8+, climbed significantly by C4D1.

The sequence came from a human donor with classical Hodgkin lymphoma. The chain is built from TRBV9 and TRBJ1-2; 7 bases are shared with TRBD1. Material: CD4+ T cells from blood, obtained before the fourth cycle of nivolumab. In DNA form, the CDR3 reads TGTGCCAGCAGCGATGAGGGGGCTCGGGGCTACACCTTC. The encoded protein is CASSDEGARGYTF.